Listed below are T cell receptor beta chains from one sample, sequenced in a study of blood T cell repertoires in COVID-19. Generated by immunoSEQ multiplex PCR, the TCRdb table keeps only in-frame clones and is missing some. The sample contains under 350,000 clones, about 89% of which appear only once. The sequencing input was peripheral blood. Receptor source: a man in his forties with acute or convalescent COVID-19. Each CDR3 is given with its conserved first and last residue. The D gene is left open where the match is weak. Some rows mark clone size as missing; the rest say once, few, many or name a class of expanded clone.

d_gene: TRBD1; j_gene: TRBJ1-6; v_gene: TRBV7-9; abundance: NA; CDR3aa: CASSREGANSPLHF; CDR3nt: TGTGCCAGCAGCCGGGAGGGGGCGAATTCACCCCTCCACTTT
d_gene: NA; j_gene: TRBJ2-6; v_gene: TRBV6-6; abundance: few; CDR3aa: CASSFQLSGANVLTF; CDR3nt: TGTGCCAGCAGTTTTCAACTTTCTGGGGCCAACGTCCTGACTTTC
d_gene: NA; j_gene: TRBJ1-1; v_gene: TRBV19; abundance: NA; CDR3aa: CASSMGAKGRNTEAFF; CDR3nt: TGTGCCAGTAGTATGGGGGCGAAAGGTAGGAACACTGAAGCTTTCTTT
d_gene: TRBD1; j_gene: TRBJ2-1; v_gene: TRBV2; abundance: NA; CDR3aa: CASRDRGFAYNEQFF; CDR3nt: TGTGCCAGCAGAGACAGGGGGTTCGCCTACAATGAGCAGTTCTTC
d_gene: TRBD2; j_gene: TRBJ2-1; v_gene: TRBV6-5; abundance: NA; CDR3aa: CASRTSGEYNEQFF; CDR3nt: TGTGCCAGCAGGACTAGCGGGGAGTACAATGAGCAGTTCTTC
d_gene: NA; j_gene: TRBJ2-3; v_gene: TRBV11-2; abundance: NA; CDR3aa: CASSQALQKTDTQYF; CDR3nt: TGTGCCAGCAGCCAGGCCCTTCAAAAAACAGATACGCAGTATTTT
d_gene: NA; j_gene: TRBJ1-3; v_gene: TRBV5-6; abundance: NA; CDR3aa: CASSLDYSGNTIYF; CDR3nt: TGTGCCAGCAGCTTGGACTACTCTGGAAACACCATATATTTT
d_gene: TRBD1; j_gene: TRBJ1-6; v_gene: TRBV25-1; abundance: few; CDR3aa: CASSEEGQPWGSPLHF; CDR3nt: TGTGCCAGCAGTGAGGAGGGACAGCCCTGGGGTTCACCCCTCCACTTT
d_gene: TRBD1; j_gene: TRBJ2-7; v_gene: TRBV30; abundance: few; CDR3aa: CAWSLPGQGTYEQYF; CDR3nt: TGTGCCTGGAGTTTGCCGGGACAGGGAACCTACGAGCAGTACTTC
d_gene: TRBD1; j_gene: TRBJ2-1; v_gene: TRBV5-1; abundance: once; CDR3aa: CASSLDGQGYNEQFF; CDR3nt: TGCGCCAGCAGCTTGGATGGACAGGGCTACAATGAGCAGTTCTTC
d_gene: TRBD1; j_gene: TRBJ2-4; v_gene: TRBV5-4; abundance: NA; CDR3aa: CASSFRQGDRNIQYF; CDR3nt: TGTGCCAGCAGCTTTAGACAGGGGGATAGAAACATTCAGTACTTC
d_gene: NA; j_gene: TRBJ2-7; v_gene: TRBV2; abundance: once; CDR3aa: CASRPRDNSYEQYF; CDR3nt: TGTGCCAGCAGACCCCGGGACAACTCCTACGAGCAGTACTTC
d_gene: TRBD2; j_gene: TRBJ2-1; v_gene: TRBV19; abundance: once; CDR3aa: CASSILAGGDEQFF; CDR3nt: TGTGCCAGTAGTATCCTAGCGGGGGGTGACGAGCAGTTCTTC
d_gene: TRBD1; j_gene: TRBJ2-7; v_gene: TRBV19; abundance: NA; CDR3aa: CASSSPGQGSYEQYF; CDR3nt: TGTGCCAGTAGTTCCCCGGGACAGGGCTCCTACGAGCAGTACTTC
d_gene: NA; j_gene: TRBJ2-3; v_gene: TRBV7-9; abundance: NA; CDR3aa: CASSSGLMNTDTQYF; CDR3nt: TGTGCCAGCAGCTCCGGACTGATGAACACAGATACGCAGTATTTT
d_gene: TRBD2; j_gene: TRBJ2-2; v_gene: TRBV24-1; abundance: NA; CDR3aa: CATSDLMGLMGTGELFF; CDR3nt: TGTGCCACCAGTGATTTGATGGGACTAATGGGCACCGGGGAGCTGTTTTTT
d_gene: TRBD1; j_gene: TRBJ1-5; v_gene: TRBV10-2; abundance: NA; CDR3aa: CASPKGAIQPQHF; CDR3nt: TGCGCCAGCCCAAAGGGGGCAATTCAGCCCCAGCATTTT
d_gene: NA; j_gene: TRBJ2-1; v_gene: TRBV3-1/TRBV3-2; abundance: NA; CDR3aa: CASSQGATRLTSNEQFF; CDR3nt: TGTGCCAGCAGCCAAGGGGCAACTAGGCTGACTTCGAATGAGCAGTTCTTC
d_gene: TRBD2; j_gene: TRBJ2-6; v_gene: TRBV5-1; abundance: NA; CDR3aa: CASSSAGTSHSGANVLTF; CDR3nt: TGCGCCAGCAGCTCGGCGGGGACTAGCCATTCTGGGGCCAACGTCCTGACTTTC
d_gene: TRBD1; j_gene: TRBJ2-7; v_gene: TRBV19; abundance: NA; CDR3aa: CASSIGDRSSYEQYF; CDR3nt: TGTGCCAGTAGTATAGGGGACAGAAGCTCCTACGAGCAGTACTTC
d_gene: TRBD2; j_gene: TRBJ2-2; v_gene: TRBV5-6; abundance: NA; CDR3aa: CASSFLAGGRTGELFF; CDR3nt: TGTGCCAGCAGTTTTCTAGCGGGGGGGCGCACCGGGGAGCTGTTTTTT
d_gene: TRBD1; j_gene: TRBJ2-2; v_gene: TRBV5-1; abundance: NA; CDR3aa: CASSRTGLRTGELFF; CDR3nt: TGCGCCAGCAGTAGGACAGGGTTGAGGACCGGGGAGCTGTTTTTT
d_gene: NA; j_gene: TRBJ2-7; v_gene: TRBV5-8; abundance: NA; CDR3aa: CASSLLVWGYEQYF; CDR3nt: TGTGCCAGCAGCTTACTAGTTTGGGGATACGAGCAGTACTTC
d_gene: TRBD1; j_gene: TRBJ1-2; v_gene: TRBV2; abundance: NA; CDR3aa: CATVLGQGLGYTF; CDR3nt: TGTGCCACTGTCTTGGGACAGGGGCTTGGCTACACCTTC
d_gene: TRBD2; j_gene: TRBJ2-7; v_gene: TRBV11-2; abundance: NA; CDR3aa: CASSLFSGGALYEQYF; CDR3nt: TGTGCCAGCAGCTTATTTAGCGGGGGGGCCCTCTACGAGCAGTACTTC
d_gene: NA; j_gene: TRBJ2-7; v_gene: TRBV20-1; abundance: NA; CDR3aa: CSVLRSYEQYF; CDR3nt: TGCAGTGTCCTCCGTTCCTACGAGCAGTACTTC
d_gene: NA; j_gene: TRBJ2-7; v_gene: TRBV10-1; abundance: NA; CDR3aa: CASSESWGGGNDEQYF; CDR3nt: TGCGCCAGCAGTGAGTCGTGGGGAGGAGGGAACGACGAGCAGTACTTC
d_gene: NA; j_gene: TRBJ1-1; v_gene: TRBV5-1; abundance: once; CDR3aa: CASRLLQGFDGTEAFF; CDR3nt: TGCGCCAGCAGACTGTTACAGGGATTTGATGGGACTGAAGCTTTCTTT
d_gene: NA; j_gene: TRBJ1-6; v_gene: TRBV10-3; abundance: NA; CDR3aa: CAISETGPYNSPLHF; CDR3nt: TGTGCCATCAGTGAGACAGGCCCCTATAATTCACCCCTCCACTTT
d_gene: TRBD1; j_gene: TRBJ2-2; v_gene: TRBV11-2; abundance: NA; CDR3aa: CASSLDFDRGAIPGTGELFF; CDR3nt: TGTGCCAGCAGCTTAGACTTCGACAGGGGCGCCATTCCGGGCACCGGGGAGCTGTTTTTT
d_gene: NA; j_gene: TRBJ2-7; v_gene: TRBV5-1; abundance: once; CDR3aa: CASSRGGDYEQYF; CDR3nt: TGCGCCAGCAGCCGCGGGGGCGACTACGAGCAGTACTTC